This T cell receptor (beta chain) appears in the sequencing data of a study of neurological immune-mediated disorders. The overall study: Disease course was recorded as relapsing-remitting for about 31 and secondary progressive for about 9% of the roughly 35 multiple sclerosis patients.

TCRdb reprocessed the 5' RACE reads via MiXCR and lists one record per CDR3 protein. The sample contains about 52,000 distinct CDR3 sequences, about 4.1% of which appear only once. At least ten counts were recorded for this clonotype. V lost 1 base, J lost 4 bases, and 11 bases lay in between. This CDR3 contains 13 residues. CDR1 DFQATT and CDR2 SNEGSKA come from the germline V gene (reference sequence). The chain combines TRBV20-1 with TRBJ2-7, with unresolved D. The clonotype was recovered from a man aged 55 to 69 with multiple sclerosis. The specimen sequenced was PBMCs. The CDR3: CSARATRDYEQYF. For the CDR3, the DNA is TGCAGTGCTAGAGCGACAAGAGATTACGAGCAGTACTTC.